The present T cell receptor beta chain was sequenced within a study of tumor-infiltrating lymphocytes in primary liver carcinoma. Turning to the study itself: Surgical resection was used to treat these primary liver carcinoma patients. Men and women, 30 to 69 years of age, made up the patients. All lesions had stage T1-T3 N0M0 and about 4 to 11 cm widths. The study, taken as a whole, reports: Lower overlap was observed for tumor-adjacent and tumor-blood pairs relative to tumor region pairs.

A few counts support this clonotype. Its antigen is undetermined. Both blood RNA, taken from unsorted whole blood, and germline DNA were extracted. From roughly 0.55 ug of total RNA, TCR beta-specific cDNA was reverse-transcribed using a constant-region primer. ARM-PCR was slightly modified, and three nested multiplex PCR rounds with it gave rise to the TCR beta libraries. TCRdb re-called the multiplex PCR reads through MiXCR, storing one row per CDR3 protein. The sample records 180,000 or so distinct CDR3 sequences, less than 65% being singletons. This receptor was obtained from a man aged 35 to 55 with primary liver carcinoma and hepatitis B virus infection. The source material was peripheral blood.

The CDR3 region is CASTPGQGANEQFF. The CDR3 DNA reads TGTGCCAGCACCCCGGGACAGGGGGCTAATGAGCAGTTCTTC. The V and J genes are TRBV12-3 or TRBV12-4 and TRBJ2-1; 12 bases map to TRBD1. The CDR3 contains 14 residues. The ends lost 7 bases at V and 7 bases at J; junction bases unmatched: 5.